These 25 T cell receptor beta chains originate from one sample sequenced in a study of cytomegalovirus exposure and HLA in healthy donors. Primers included in the PCR were 60 Vbeta and 13 Jbeta primers. The repertoire was sequenced with immunoSEQ multiplex PCR; TCRdb's copy has only in-frame clones and lacks some. The sample lists 63,000 or so clones, roughly 67% seen once, with about 5.5% in the top ten. Source material: PBMCs. The receptors originated from a man aged 50 or older in good health and CMV-seronegative.

This rearrangement joins TRBV23-1 to TRBJ2-7; maybe TRBD2 (6 bases). TRBV23-1 counts as an open reading frame of uncertain function. V shed 3 bases and J shed 3 bases, with 15 bases lying between them. The CDR3 totals 15 residues. The chain's CDR3 is CASSHSPHGGYEQYF. As DNA, the CDR3 is TGCGCCAGCAGTCACTCACCTCACGGGGGCTACGAGCAGTACTTC.

The chain joins TRBV5-1 to TRBJ1-2, with 7 positions matching TRBD1. The CDR3 length is 14 residues. The ends lost 0 bases at V and 3 bases at J; junction bases unmatched: 2. CDR1 and CDR2 from the germline V gene are SGHRS and YFSETQ. The CDR3 nucleotides are TGCGCCAGCAGCTTGGAGACAGGGTACTATGGCTACACCTTC. Translated: CASSLETGYYGYTF.

The CDR3 region is CSVVGAEMGANEQFF. CDR3 sequence (DNA): TGCAGCGTTGTTGGGGCCGAAATGGGGGCGAATGAGCAGTTCTTC. The gene calls are TRBV29-1 and TRBJ2-1; D perhaps matches TRBD1 (6 bases). The germline V and J ends were trimmed by 4 bases and 7 bases, with 20 bases remaining between them. The CDR3 extends over 15 amino acids. Germline loops: CDR1 SQVTM, CDR2 ANQGSEA.

The chain combines TRBV28 with TRBJ1-5; weak D call: TRBD1 (5 bases). Germline assignment: CDR1 MDHEN and CDR2 SYDVKM. The CDR3 has 13 amino acids. The V gene lost 3 bases and the J gene lost 6 bases, with 9 bases spanning the gap. Here the CDR3 reads CASSFLGGQPQHF. CDR3 sequence (DNA): TGTGCCAGCAGTTTTTTGGGGGGTCAGCCCCAGCATTTT.

The V call is TRBV18, the J call TRBJ2-3; 10 nucleotides align to TRBD2. The CDR3 extends over 16 amino acids. After removal of 3 bases from V and 3 bases from J, the junction contained 6 bases not matched to a gene. Germline V CDR1 and CDR2: KGHSH, LQKENI. Here the CDR3 reads CASSPLSGGATDTQYF. In DNA, the CDR3 is TGTGCCAGCTCACCTCTGAGCGGGGGGGCGACAGATACGCAGTATTTT.

This chain joins TRBV7-2 and TRBJ2-7; possible D gene TRBD1, 6 bases. Germline lookup yields CDR1 SGHTA and CDR2 FQGNSA. V was pared by 4 bases and J by 3 bases, with 10 bases between. CDR3 length: 13 amino acids. The CDR3 nucleotides are TGTGCCAGCAGCTGGGGGCAGCGCTACGAGCAGTACTTC. It specifies CASSWGQRYEQYF.

V usage is TRBV7-9 and J usage is TRBJ2-3; D might be TRBD2 (6 bases). Between the trimmed V and J ends, which lost 8 bases and 6 bases, there was a span of 18 bases. The CDR3 runs 14 residues. Looked up from germline, CDR1 is SEHNR and CDR2 is FQNEAQ (reference sequence). The CDR3 DNA reads TGTGCCAGCCGCGTACTCCTGGAGGGGGATACGCAGTATTTT. Amino acid sequence: CASRVLLEGDTQYF.

V and J are TRBV5-1 and TRBJ2-3, with a possible D match to TRBD1 (6 bases). The germline V gene encodes CDR1 SGHRS and CDR2 YFSETQ. The V end lost 0 bases, the J end lost 1 base, and 6 bases lay between the germline ends. This CDR3 is built from 14 residues. The DNA of the CDR3 is TGCGCCAGCAGCTTGGACAGGGGCACAGATACGCAGTATTTT. It is translated as CASSLDRGTDTQYF.

V usage is TRBV15 and J usage is TRBJ1-2, with 7 bases identical to TRBD1. This CDR3 is 16 amino acids long. Trimming at V came to 3 bases and at J to 7 bases, leaving 14 bases not matched to a gene. Germline CDR1 and CDR2: LNHNV and YYDKDF (reference sequence). The CDR3 bases are TGTGCCACCAGCAGTCGATTACAGGGGTTACTATCTGGCTACACCTTC. The encoded protein is CATSSRLQGLLSGYTF.

This chain connects TRBV6-1 to TRBJ2-1, with 10 bases that match TRBD1. After removal of 6 bases from V and 7 bases from J, the junction contained 6 bases not matched to a gene. This CDR3 comprises 14 residues. Per the germline V gene, CDR1 is MNHNS and CDR2 is SASEGT. CDR3 amino acids: CASSDRGRVNEQFF. The CDR3 nucleotides are TGTGCCAGCAGCGACAGGGGGCGAGTGAATGAGCAGTTCTTC.

The V call is TRBV6-5, the J call TRBJ1-1; D ambiguous. With 7 bases removed from V and 1 base from J, the gap between germline ends came to 13 bases. CDR1 and CDR2 from the germline V gene are MNHEY and SVGAGI. The CDR3 runs 14 residues. The CDR3 region has the DNA TGTGCCAGCACCGGAGGGAGGTGGAACACTGAAGCTTTCTTT. This translates into CASTGGRWNTEAFF.

This chain uses TRBV7-9 with TRBJ1-4; TRBD1 matches at 11 bases. CDR1 is SEHNR, CDR2 FQNEAQ, per germline (reference sequence). The CDR3 has 14 amino acids. The V gene end was trimmed by 6 bases and the J gene end by 10 bases; junction bases not matched to a gene: 7. CDR3 in DNA: TGTGCCAGCAGTCTGGGGACAGGGGGAGGAAAACTGTTTTTT. Protein sequence: CASSLGTGGGKLFF.

DNA for the CDR3: TGCGCCAGCAGTGATGGAGGGTCTAGGGACACTGAAGCTTTCTTT. Encoded protein: CASSDGGSRDTEAFF. The V and J genes are TRBV10-2 and TRBJ1-1; no clear D gene. The germline V gene has CDR1 WSHSY and CDR2 SAAADI. Deletions cut 3 bases from V and 3 bases from J, with 14 bases between. The CDR3 has 15 residues.

The V and J genes are TRBV4-1 and TRBJ1-1, with D tentatively TRBD1 (6 bases). The ends were cut back, 3 bases at V and 1 base at J, with 9 bases in the middle. This CDR3 comprises 14 residues. CDR1 is MGHRA, CDR2 YSYEKL, per germline. The CDR3, as DNA: TGCGCCAGCAGCCACGAACAGGGGAACACTGAAGCTTTCTTT. This translates into CASSHEQGNTEAFF.

A single count supports this clone. J is TRBJ1-6 and V is TRBV7-6; D call uncertain. The germline V gene encodes CDR1 SGHVS and CDR2 FNYEAQ. Trimming left V 2 bases short and J 8 bases short, with 22 bases between. The CDR3 has 18 residues. This CDR3 reads CASSLSPGAGVRYSPLHF. CDR3 DNA sequence: TGTGCCAGCAGCTTATCCCCGGGAGCTGGGGTTCGTTATTCACCCCTCCACTTT.

This clone was seen only a few times. V and J are TRBV27 and TRBJ2-3, with D possibly TRBD2 on 6 matching bases. V lost 7 bases and J 2 bases, leaving 16 bases between the germline ends. The CDR3 is made up of 15 amino acids. Germline assignment: CDR1 MNHEY and CDR2 SMNVEV (reference sequence). CDR3 region: CASTAGRLATDTQYF. The CDR3 coding sequence is TGTGCCAGCACTGCGGGGCGGCTCGCCACAGATACGCAGTATTTT.

The rearrangement links TRBV7-9 to TRBJ2-2; 8 bases match TRBD2. V was pared by 7 bases and J by 3 bases, with 4 bases of the junction left unmatched. Per the germline V gene, CDR1 is SEHNR and CDR2 is FQNEAQ (reference sequence). This CDR3 is 14 amino acids long. Here the CDR3 reads CASTPRGDTGELFF. The CDR3 DNA reads as TGTGCCAGCACCCCGCGGGGGGACACCGGGGAGCTGTTTTTT.

As regards this clone: A junction boundary mismatches the germline segment, possibly from a read error. The V call is TRBV7-9, the J call TRBJ2-7; TRBD2 might be the D (7 bases). The CDR3 runs to 16 residues. Germline CDR1 and CDR2: SEHNR and FQNEAQ (reference sequence). This CDR3 is CSSSAEGGGPLSEQYF. For the CDR3, the DNA is TGTTCCAGCAGCGCCGAGGGGGGGGGCCCCCTATCCGAGCAGTACTTC.

This chain links TRBV15 with TRBJ2-5, with 7 positions matching TRBD2. Germline V gene lookup returns CDR1 LNHNV and CDR2 YYDKDF (reference sequence). The CDR3 is 14 amino acids. Losses at the gene ends were 3 bases for V and 5 bases for J; bases not matched to a gene: 6. The CDR3 region has the DNA TGTGCCACCAGCAGGGGGAGGGCCGAGGAGACCCAGTACTTC. Translation: CATSRGRAEETQYF.

This chain connects TRBV13 to TRBJ2-3; 11 bases are shared with TRBD2. The germline V gene has CDR1 PRHDT and CDR2 FYEKMQ (reference sequence). The V and J ends lost 5 bases and 2 bases, in that order; junction bases with no gene match: 9. This CDR3 contains 17 residues. The CDR3 here is CASSLRTSGQPTDTQYF. The CDR3 region has the DNA TGTGCCAGCAGCCTAAGGACTAGCGGGCAACCCACAGATACGCAGTATTTT. The whole variable domain, remainder taken from reference TRBV13 and TRBJ2-3, is AAGVIQSPRHLIKEKRETATLKCYPIPRHDTVYWYQQGPGQDPQFLISFYEKMQSDKGSIPDRFSAQQFSDYHSELNMSSLELGDSALYFCASSLRTSGQPTDTQYFGPGTRLTVL.

Concerning this clone itself: The junction departs from the called germline gene at one end, perhaps through a read error. The chain is built from TRBV28 and TRBJ2-2, with TRBD1 as a possible D gene (7 bases). CDR3 length equals 15 residues. The V gene's germline CDR1 is MDHEN and CDR2 SYDVKM. CDR3 DNA sequence: TGTGCCAGCAGTTTAGGGACAGCCTACACCGGGGGGCTGTTTTTT. Translating gives CASSLGTAYTGGLFF.

Concerning this clone: One end of the junction varies from germline; a read error may be responsible. The identical CDR3 is also encoded by other nucleotide sequences in the sample. The gene calls are TRBV6-5 and TRBJ1-2; 11 bases align to TRBD1. The length of the CDR3 is 15 residues. Germline V lookup: CDR1 MNHEY, CDR2 SVGAGI. Written as DNA, the CDR3 is TGTGCCAGCAGTTACTCTGGACAGGGGGCTGATGGCTACACCTTT. Its translation is CASSYSGQGADGYTF.

The gene calls are TRBV9 and TRBJ2-3; 8 bases align to TRBD2. The CDR3 has 16 amino acids. The trim removed 0 bases at V and 2 bases at J, leaving 5 bases unmatched. Germline CDR1 SGDLS, CDR2 YYNGEE. CDR3 coding DNA: TGTGCCAGCAGCGTAGAAGCGGGGGCGATCACAGATACGCAGTATTTT. This encodes CASSVEAGAITDTQYF.

The J gene is TRBJ2-3, the V gene TRBV6-4; TRBD2 might be the D (6 bases). The V gene's germline CDR1 is MRHNA and CDR2 SNTAGT. V shed 6 bases and J shed 2 bases, with 12 bases lying between them. This CDR3 is built from 14 residues. CDR3: CASSLTGVTDTQYF. CDR3 DNA sequence: TGTGCCAGCAGCCTCACGGGGGTCACAGATACGCAGTATTTT.

The V and J genes are TRBV7-8 and TRBJ1-1, with D possibly matching TRBD1 (5 bases). Germline assignment: CDR1 SGHVS and CDR2 FQNEAQ. V lost 2 bases and J lost 5, with 15 bases in between. The CDR3 extends over 15 amino acids. CDR3: CASSLLPGGGTEAFF. The CDR3 region has the DNA TGTGCCAGCAGCTTATTACCCGGGGGAGGTACTGAAGCTTTCTTT.